A selection of T cell receptor beta chains follows, all from one sample in a study of T cell repertoires in ileal Crohn's disease. Clones were read by immunoSEQ multiplex PCR, and TCRdb kept only the in-frame ones, dropping some. The table lists 30,000 to 35,000 clones, 80% of them singletons. The sample consisted of ileal tissue. The origin of the receptors is an adult with Crohn's disease. Each CDR3 is given with its conserved first and last residue. Each record gives: CDR3 length, D gene, clone size, V gene, J gene, CDR3 protein. The D gene is left open where the match is weak. Expanded clones get a size class; other rows say once, few or many, or leave the size out.

>12|TRBD2|once|TRBV4-2|TRBJ2-7
CASSIGGAEQYF
>15|TRBD1|.|TRBV18|TRBJ2-2
CASSPQGANTGELFF
>13|TRBD1|.|TRBV5-1|TRBJ1-2
CASSFRTGQGYTF
>16|TRBD2|.|TRBV2|TRBJ2-3
CASTFGGGGDTDTQYF
>16|TRBD1|.|TRBV5-4|TRBJ2-3
CASSADRGAGADTQYF
>13|.|.|TRBV7-2|TRBJ2-3
CASSLAAPDTQYF
>15|TRBD2|.|TRBV2|TRBJ2-1
CASAEQGLALNEQFF
>17|.|.|TRBV19|TRBJ2-3
CASRPLGALVNTDTQYF
>14|.|.|TRBV11-1|TRBJ2-1
CASSPGHQYNEQFF
>13|.|few|TRBV5-1|TRBJ1-5
CASSFLSGQPQHF
>19|TRBD2|.|TRBV7-4|TRBJ2-1
CASSPQVSSGRATYNEQFF
>12|TRBD1|.|TRBV29-1|TRBJ1-1
CSVGQGGTEAFF
>16|TRBD2|.|TRBV5-1|TRBJ2-2
CASSAGLGSSSGELFF
>15|TRBD2|.|TRBV10-3|TRBJ2-1
CAIRRMRGGRHEQFF
>11|.|.|TRBV29-1|TRBJ2-3
CSVDLDDTQYF
>11|.|.|TRBV2|TRBJ2-7
CASVLGYEQYF
>14|.|.|TRBV7-3|TRBJ2-7
CASSPRGGRYEQYF
>15|TRBD1|.|TRBV27|TRBJ1-5
CASRRIDRDNQPQHF
>21|TRBD2|.|TRBV19|TRBJ2-6
CASSIRPGLAGGFSGANVLTF
>16|TRBD1|.|TRBV2|TRBJ1-6
CASSATGTAYNSPLHF
>14|.|.|TRBV5-6|TRBJ2-3
CASSPGGVADTQYF
>13|.|few|TRBV7-9|TRBJ1-1
CASSLQGPTNIPF
>11|.|.|TRBV19|TRBJ1-2
CASSMTGGYTF
>12|TRBD1|.|TRBV6-5|TRBJ2-7
CAPQTGGYEQYF
>16|TRBD2|.|TRBV5-4|TRBJ2-1
CASRRTSGSRNNEQFF
>14|.|.|TRBV6-5|TRBJ1-3
CASSYSTGGNTIYF
>14|.|.|TRBV7-9|TRBJ2-3
CASSLAVGPDTQYF
>16|.|.|TRBV5-5|TRBJ2-7
CASSSRGGAGTYEQYF
>15|TRBD2|.|TRBV30|TRBJ2-2
CAWSSGGADTGELFF
>12|TRBD1|once|TRBV4-1|TRBJ2-3
CASSQTGSPQYF
>15|TRBD2|.|TRBV6-1|TRBJ2-1
CATQRGTSGWGEQFF
>19|TRBD2|few|TRBV27|TRBJ2-3
CASSLKGLAGGPGTDTQYF
>13|.|.|TRBV5-4|TRBJ1-5
CASSLGPEGPQHF
>14|.|.|TRBV30|TRBJ2-2
CAWSVLGNTGELFF
>15|TRBD2|few|TRBV6-1|TRBJ2-7
CASRRGRAASYEQYF
>12|TRBD1|.|TRBV30|TRBJ1-1
CAGGTGPTEAFF
>16|TRBD2|.|TRBV18|TRBJ2-5
CASSPSGTSRRETQYF
>13|.|.|TRBV11-2|.
CASSLLSFSEQYF
>14|TRBD1|.|TRBV19|TRBJ2-7
CAPREGARSYEQYF
>15|.|.|TRBV27|TRBJ2-7
CASRPGRGGSYEQYF
>16|TRBD1|.|TRBV19|TRBJ2-1
CASTKSGGQGQNEQFF
>15|TRBD1|.|TRBV5-1|TRBJ2-5
CASSWTGGERETQYF
>13|.|.|TRBV11-2|TRBJ1-3
CASSSSSGNTIYF
>14|.|once|TRBV15|TRBJ2-1
CATSGVKTSDEQFF
>14|TRBD2|.|TRBV2|TRBJ2-1
CASSGTSGRGEQFF
>16|TRBD2|medium-sized|TRBV19|TRBJ2-7
CASSFPTSGKQVEQYF
>15|.|once|TRBV6-5|TRBJ2-1
CASSLQGYAYNEQFF
>20|TRBD2|few|TRBV4-3|TRBJ2-3
CASSQDVAPAGGISTDTQYF
>15|.|few|TRBV7-9|TRBJ1-1
CASSLGRTGNTEAFF
>13|TRBD1|once|TRBV30|TRBJ1-6
CAWRRTGNSPLHF
>15|TRBD1|.|TRBV15|TRBJ2-4
CATSRDRGTGDIQYF
>16|.|.|TRBV2|TRBJ2-2
CASRGGGFTGAGELFF
>14|TRBD1|.|TRBV27|TRBJ2-3
CASSRDSFTDTQYF
>15|.|.|TRBV11-2|TRBJ1-1
CASSFTGGRNTEAFF
>14|TRBD1|.|TRBV6-1|.
CASSWGQGLDEQYF
>13|.|few|TRBV30|TRBJ1-1
CAWTRRGAEVPFF